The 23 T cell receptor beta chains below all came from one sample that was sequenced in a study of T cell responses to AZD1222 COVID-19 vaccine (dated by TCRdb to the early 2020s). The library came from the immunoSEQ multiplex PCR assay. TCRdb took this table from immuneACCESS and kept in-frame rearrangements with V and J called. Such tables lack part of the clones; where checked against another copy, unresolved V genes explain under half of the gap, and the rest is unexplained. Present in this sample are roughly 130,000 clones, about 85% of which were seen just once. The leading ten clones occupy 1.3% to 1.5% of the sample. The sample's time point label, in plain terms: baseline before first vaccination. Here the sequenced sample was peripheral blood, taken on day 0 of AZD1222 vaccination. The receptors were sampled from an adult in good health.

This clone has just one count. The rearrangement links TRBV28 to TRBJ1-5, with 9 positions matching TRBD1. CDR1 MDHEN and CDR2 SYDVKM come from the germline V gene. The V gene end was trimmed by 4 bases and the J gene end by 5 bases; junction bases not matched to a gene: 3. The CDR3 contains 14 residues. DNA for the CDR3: TGTGCCAGCAGTTATACAGGGGGCTATCAGCCCCAGCATTTT. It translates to CASSYTGGYQPQHF.

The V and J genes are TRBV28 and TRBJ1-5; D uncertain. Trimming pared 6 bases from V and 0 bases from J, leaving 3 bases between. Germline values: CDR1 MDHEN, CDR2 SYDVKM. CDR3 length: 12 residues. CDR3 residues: CASRSSNQPQHF. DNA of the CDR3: TGTGCCAGCAGGAGTAGCAATCAGCCCCAGCATTTT.

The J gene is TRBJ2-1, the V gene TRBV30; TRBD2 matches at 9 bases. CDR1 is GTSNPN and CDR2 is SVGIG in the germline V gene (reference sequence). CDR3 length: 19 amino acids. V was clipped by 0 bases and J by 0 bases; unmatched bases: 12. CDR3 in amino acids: CAWSVLRGGPGSSYNEQFF. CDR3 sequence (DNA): TGTGCCTGGAGTGTACTGCGGGGGGGCCCCGGAAGCTCCTACAATGAGCAGTTCTTC.

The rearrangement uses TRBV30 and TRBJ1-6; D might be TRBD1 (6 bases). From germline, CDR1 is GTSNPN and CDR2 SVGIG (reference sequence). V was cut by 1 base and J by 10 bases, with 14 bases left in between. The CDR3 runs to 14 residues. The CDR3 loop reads CAWSGGTFGSPLHF. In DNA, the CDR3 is TGTGCCTGGAGTGGCGGGACATTTGGGTCACCCCTCCACTTT. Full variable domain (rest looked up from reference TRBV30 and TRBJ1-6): SQTIHQWPATLVQPVGSPLSLECTVEGTSNPNLYWYRQAAGRGLQLLFYSVGIGQISSEVPQNLSASRPQDRQFILSSKKLLLSDSGFYLCAWSGGTFGSPLHFGNGTRLTVT.

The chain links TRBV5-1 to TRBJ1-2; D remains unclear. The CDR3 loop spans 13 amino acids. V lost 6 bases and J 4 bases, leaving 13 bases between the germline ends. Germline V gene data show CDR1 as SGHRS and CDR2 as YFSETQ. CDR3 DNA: TGCGCCAGCACTCCGGGTAGGAGCTATGGCTACACCTTC. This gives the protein CASTPGRSYGYTF.

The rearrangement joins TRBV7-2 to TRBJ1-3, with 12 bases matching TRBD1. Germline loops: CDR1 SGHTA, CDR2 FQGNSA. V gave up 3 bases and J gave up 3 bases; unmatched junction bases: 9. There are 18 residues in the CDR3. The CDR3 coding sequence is TGTGCCAGCAGCTTTAGAAGGGGACAGGGGGCGTTTGGAAACACCATATATTTT. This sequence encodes CASSFRRGQGAFGNTIYF.

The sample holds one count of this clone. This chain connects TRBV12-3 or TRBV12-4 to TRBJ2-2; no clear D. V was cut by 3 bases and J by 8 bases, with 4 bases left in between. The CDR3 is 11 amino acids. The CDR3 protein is CASSFLGELFF. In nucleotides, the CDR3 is TGTGCCAGCAGTTTTCTGGGGGAGCTGTTTTTT.

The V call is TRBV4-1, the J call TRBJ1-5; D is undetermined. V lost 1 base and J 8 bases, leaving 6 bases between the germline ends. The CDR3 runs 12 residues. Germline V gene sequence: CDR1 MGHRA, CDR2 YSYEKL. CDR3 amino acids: CASSQGSEPQHF. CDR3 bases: TGCGCCAGCAGCCAAGGATCTGAGCCCCAGCATTTT.

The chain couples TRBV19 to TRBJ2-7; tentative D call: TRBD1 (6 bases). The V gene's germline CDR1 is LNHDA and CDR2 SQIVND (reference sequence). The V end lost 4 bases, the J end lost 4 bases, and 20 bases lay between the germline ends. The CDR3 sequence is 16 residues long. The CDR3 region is CASSTYGQGPGYEQYF. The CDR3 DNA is TGTGCCAGTAGTACGTACGGCCAGGGGCCGGGGTACGAGCAGTACTTC. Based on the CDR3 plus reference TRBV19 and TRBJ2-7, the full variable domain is DGGITQSPKYLFRKEGQNVTLSCEQNLNHDAMYWYRQDPGQGLRLIYYSQIVNDFQKGDIAEGYSVSREKKESFPLTVTSAQKNPTAFYLCASSTYGQGPGYEQYFGPGTRLTVT.

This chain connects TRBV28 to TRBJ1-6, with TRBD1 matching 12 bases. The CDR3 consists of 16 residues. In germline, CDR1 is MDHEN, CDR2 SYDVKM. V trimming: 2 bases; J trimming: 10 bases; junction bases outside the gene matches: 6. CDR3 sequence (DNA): TGTGCCAGCAGTTTAACCGGGACAGGGGGCGACTCACCCCTCCACTTT. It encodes CASSLTGTGGDSPLHF.

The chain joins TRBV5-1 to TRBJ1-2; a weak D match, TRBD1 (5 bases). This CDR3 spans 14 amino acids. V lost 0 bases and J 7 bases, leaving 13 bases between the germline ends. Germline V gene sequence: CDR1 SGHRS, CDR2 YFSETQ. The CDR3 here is CASSLGRESPGYTF. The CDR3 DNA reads TGCGCCAGCAGCTTGGGCAGGGAATCCCCTGGCTACACCTTC.

CDR3 sequence reads: CASSLSGEAFF. In nucleotides, the CDR3 is TGCGCCAGCAGCTTATCCGGTGAAGCTTTCTTT. The rearrangement links TRBV5-1 to TRBJ1-1; D gene unclear. Germline CDR1 and CDR2: SGHRS and YFSETQ. The CDR3 has 11 amino acids. The V end was cut by 2 bases, the J end by 7 bases, with 6 bases between.

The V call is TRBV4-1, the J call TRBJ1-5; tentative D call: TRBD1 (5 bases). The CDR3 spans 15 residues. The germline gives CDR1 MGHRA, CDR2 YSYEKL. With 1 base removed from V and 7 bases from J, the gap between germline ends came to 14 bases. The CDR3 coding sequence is TGCGCCAGCAGCCAAGTGGGGCAGGGTCTACAGCCCCAGCATTTT. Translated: CASSQVGQGLQPQHF.

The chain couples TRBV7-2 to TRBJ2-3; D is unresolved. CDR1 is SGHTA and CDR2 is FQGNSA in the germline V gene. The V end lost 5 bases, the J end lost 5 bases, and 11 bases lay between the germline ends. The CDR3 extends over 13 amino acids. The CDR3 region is CASSPTELDTQYF. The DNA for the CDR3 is TGTGCCAGCAGCCCCACCGAGTTAGATACGCAGTATTTT.

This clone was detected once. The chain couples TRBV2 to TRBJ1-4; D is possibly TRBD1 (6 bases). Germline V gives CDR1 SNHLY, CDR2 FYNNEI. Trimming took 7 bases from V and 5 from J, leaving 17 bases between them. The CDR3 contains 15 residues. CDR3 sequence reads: CASNPWTARNEKLFF. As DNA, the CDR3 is TGTGCCAGCAACCCCTGGACAGCACGAAATGAAAAACTGTTTTTT.

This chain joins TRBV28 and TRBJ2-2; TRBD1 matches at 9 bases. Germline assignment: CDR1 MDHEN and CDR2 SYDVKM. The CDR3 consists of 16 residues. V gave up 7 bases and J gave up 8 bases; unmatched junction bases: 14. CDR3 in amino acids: CASTTTGQGWRGELFF. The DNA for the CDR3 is TGTGCCAGCACAACCACGGGACAGGGTTGGCGAGGGGAGCTGTTTTTT.

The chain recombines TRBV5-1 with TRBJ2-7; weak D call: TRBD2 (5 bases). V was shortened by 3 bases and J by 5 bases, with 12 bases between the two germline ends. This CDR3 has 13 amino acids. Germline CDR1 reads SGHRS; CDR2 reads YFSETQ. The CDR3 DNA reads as TGCGCCAGCAGCTGGAGTCCCGGGGACGAGCAGTACTTC. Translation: CASSWSPGDEQYF.

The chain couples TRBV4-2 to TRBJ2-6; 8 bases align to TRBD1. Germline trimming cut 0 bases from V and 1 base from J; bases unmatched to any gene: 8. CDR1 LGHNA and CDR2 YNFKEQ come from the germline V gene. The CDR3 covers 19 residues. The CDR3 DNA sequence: TGTGCCAGCAGCCAAGAAGGACAGGGAGAGTCTTCTGGGGCCAACGTCCTGACTTTC. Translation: CASSQEGQGESSGANVLTF.

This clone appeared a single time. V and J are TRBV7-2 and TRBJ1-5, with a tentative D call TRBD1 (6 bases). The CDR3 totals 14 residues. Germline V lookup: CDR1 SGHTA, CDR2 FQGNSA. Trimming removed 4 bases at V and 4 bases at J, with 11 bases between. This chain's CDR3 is CASSSGTPNQPQHF. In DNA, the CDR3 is TGTGCCAGCAGCTCCGGGACACCAAATCAGCCCCAGCATTTT.

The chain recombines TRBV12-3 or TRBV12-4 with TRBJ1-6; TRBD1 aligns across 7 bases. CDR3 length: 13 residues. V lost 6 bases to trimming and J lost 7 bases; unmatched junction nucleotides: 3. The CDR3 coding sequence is TGTGCCAGCAGAGACAGGGTGAATTCACCCCTCCACTTT. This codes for CASRDRVNSPLHF.

The CDR3 reads CASSQAGTGGGPQHF. In nucleotides, the CDR3 is TGTGCCAGCAGCCAGGCTGGCACGGGTGGTGGGCCCCAGCATTTT. The rearrangement joins TRBV7-2 to TRBJ1-5; D not certain. Germline V gene data show CDR1 as SGHTA and CDR2 as FQGNSA. The CDR3 is made up of 15 amino acids. V lost 5 bases to trimming and J lost 9 bases, with 20 bases between them.

The CDR3 region is CASSVRGYYSPLHF. As DNA, the CDR3 is TGCGCCAGCAGTGTCAGGGGGTATTATTCACCCCTCCACTTT. The chain uses TRBV10-2 and TRBJ1-6; TRBD1 agrees at 7 bases. With 4 bases clipped from V and 8 bases from J, the junction kept 5 bases outside the gene matches. The germline V gene encodes CDR1 WSHSY and CDR2 SAAADI. The CDR3 sequence is 14 residues long.

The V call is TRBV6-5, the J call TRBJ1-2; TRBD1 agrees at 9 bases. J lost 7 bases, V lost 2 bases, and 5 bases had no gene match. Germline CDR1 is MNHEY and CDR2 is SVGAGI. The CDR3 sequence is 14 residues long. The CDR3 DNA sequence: TGTGCCAGCAGTTACGGGACAGGGAAGAGTGGCTACACCTTC. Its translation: CASSYGTGKSGYTF.